This T cell receptor (beta chain) is drawn from a study of T cell responses to AZD1222 COVID-19 vaccine. Turning to the study itself: Second-dose intervals near 4 or 12 weeks were combined. Findings and limits, study-wide: Only 5 or 6 individuals given AZD1222 were seropositive at baseline.

Using immunoSEQ multiplex PCR, the repertoire was profiled, and TCRdb retains in-frame clones only, with some absent. The data contain fewer than 150,000 clones, about 90% of them singletons. The V and J ends lost 4 bases and 3 bases respectively, with 16 bases between them. CDR1 is MNHNY, CDR2 SVGAGI, per germline (reference sequence). This CDR3 comprises 16 residues. As concerns this clone: Its antigen remains unidentified.

The TCR sequence derives from an adult in good health. V and J are TRBV6-6 and TRBJ1-5; D remains ambiguous. This specimen was peripheral blood, taken on day 0 of AZD1222 vaccination. The CDR3 DNA reads as TGTGCCAGCAGTTCGTCCGGCCGATCAGACAATCAGCCCCAGCATTTT. Its protein product is CASSSSGRSDNQPQHF.